A single sample is the source of the 3 T cell receptor beta chains below, sequenced in a study of cytomegalovirus exposure and HLA in healthy donors. Repertoires were generated with immunoSEQ multiplex PCR, while TCRdb's copy carries only in-frame clones and drops some. The sample consists of approximately 120,000 clones, roughly 89% of them appearing once. Sample: PBMCs. The receptors originated from a young woman in good health and CMV-seronegative.

The chain joins TRBV20-1 to TRBJ2-3; TRBD1 might be the D (5 bases). V lost 3 bases, J lost 8 bases, and 9 bases lay in between. This CDR3 is 11 amino acids long. The V gene's germline CDR1 is DFQATT and CDR2 SNEGSKA (reference sequence). CDR3 in amino acids: CSARDGATQYF. Here the CDR3 DNA reads TGCAGTGCTAGGGATGGGGCTACGCAGTATTTT.

This clone was seen a handful of times. The chain joins TRBV5-1 to TRBJ1-1; a weak D match, TRBD1 (5 bases). The length of the CDR3 is 15 residues. CDR1 and CDR2 from the germline V gene are SGHRS and YFSETQ. V lost 3 bases and J 4 bases, leaving 16 bases between the germline ends. The CDR3 region has the DNA TGCGCCAGCAGCTCAGGGTTCTTAAGGGTCACTGAAGCTTTCTTT. It yields the protein CASSSGFLRVTEAFF.

The gene calls are TRBV6-1 and TRBJ1-2; 7 positions match TRBD1. The germline gives CDR1 MNHNS, CDR2 SASEGT. The junction had 7 bases not matched to a gene; V was cut back by 3 bases and J by 3 bases. This CDR3 region has 15 residues. CDR3 amino acids: CASSDQGGRHYGYTF. DNA for the CDR3: TGTGCCAGCAGTGACCAGGGGGGCAGGCACTATGGCTACACCTTC.